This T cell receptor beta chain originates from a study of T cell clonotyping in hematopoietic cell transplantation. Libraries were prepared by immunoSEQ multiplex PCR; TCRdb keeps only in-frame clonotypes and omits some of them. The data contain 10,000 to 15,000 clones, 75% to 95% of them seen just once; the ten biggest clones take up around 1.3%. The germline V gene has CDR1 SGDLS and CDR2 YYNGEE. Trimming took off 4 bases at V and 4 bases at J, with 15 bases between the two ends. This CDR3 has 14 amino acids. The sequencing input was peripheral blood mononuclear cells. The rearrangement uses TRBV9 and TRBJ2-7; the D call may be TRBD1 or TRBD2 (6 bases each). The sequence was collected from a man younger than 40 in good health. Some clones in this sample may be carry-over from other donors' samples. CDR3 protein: CASSWEQGGYEQYF. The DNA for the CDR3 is TGTGCCAGCAGCTGGGAACAGGGAGGTTACGAGCAGTACTTC.